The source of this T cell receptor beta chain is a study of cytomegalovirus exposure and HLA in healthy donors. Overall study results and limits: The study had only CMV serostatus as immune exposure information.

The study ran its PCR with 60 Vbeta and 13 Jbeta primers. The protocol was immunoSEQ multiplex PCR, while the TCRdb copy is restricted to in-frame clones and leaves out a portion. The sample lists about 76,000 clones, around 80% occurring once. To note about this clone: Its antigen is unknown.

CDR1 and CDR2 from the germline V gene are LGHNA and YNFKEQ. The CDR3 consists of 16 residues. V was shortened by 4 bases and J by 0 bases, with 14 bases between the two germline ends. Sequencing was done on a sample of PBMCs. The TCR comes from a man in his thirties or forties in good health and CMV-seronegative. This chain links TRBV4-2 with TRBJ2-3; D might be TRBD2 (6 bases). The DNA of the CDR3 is TGTGCCAGCAGCCCAGAGGGCGGGACTAGCACAGATACGCAGTATTTT. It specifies CASSPEGGTSTDTQYF.